The clone carrying this T cell receptor (beta chain) was seen a few times. Its target is unknown. The data belong to a study of OX40 agonist ivuxolimab in advanced cancers. Background on the study: Of the participants, 40% to 50% had some prior anti-PD-1, anti-PD-L1 or anti-CTLA-4 therapy, which was allowed. Findings of the study overall: The work left the antigen specificity of expanded peripheral T cells undetermined.

TCRdb's table, derived via immunoSEQ multiplex PCR, lists solely in-frame clones and lacks some. Among tens of thousands of clones listed, 88% were seen once. If patients had autoimmune disease history or systemic immunosuppression, they were excluded. Researchers took blood at baseline, on cycle 4 day 1, and on cycle 7 day 1. Sequenced here: CD4+ or CD8+ T cells sorted from blood, sampled in a trial of the OX40 agonist ivuxolimab. The clonotype comes from an adult with an advanced solid tumor such as melanoma, head and neck, liver or kidney cancer.

In nucleotides, the CDR3 is TGTGCCAGCAGCTTAGGGGGATACTATGGCTACACCTTC. Residues: CASSLGGYYGYTF. The chain has TRBV7-2 and TRBJ1-2; D is undetermined. Germline V gene data show CDR1 as SGHTA and CDR2 as FQGNSA. There are 13 residues in the CDR3. Between the trimmed V and J ends, which lost 1 base and 3 bases, there was a span of 6 bases.